These 13 T cell receptor beta chains were sequenced from one sample in a study of blood T cell repertoires in COVID-19. Assay used: immunoSEQ multiplex PCR; TCRdb lists only in-frame clones, some missing. The sample lists about 69,000 clones; about four fifths were seen once. Sequenced sample: peripheral blood. These TCRs come from a woman older than 75 with acute or convalescent COVID-19.

This chain uses TRBV4-1 with TRBJ2-3; D is uncertain. CDR3 length equals 13 residues. CDR1 and CDR2 (germline): MGHRA, YSYEKL. The V end lost 0 bases, the J end lost 6 bases, and 7 bases lay between the germline ends. The CDR3, as DNA: TGCGCCAGCAGCCAAGAGAGGCGGGATACGCAGTATTTT. Its protein is CASSQERRDTQYF.

CDR3 bases: TGTGCCAGCAGCCAAGATCTTACTAGCGGGGCCTACGAGCAGTACTTC. Its protein product is CASSQDLTSGAYEQYF. This chain connects TRBV3-1 (or the pseudogene TRBV3-2) to TRBJ2-7; the match to TRBD2 covers 10 bases. CDR1 and CDR2 (germline): LGHDT, YNNKEL (reference sequence). V trimming: 0 bases; J trimming: 2 bases; junction bases outside the gene matches: 4. There are 16 residues in the CDR3.

The chain combines TRBV5-8 with TRBJ2-7; a weak D match, TRBD2 (6 bases). Trimming took off 5 bases at V and 0 bases at J, with 18 bases between the two ends. Germline loops: CDR1 SGHTS, CDR2 YDEGEE. CDR3 length: 16 residues. CDR3 loop: CASRGGPGLISYEQYF. Written as DNA, the CDR3 is TGTGCCAGCAGGGGGGGTCCGGGGCTTATCTCCTACGAGCAGTACTTC.

The chain employs TRBV29-1 and TRBJ2-3; 8 bases align to TRBD2. Unmatched junction bases numbered 9, after V lost 8 bases and J lost 5 bases. In germline, CDR1 is SQVTM, CDR2 ANQGSEA. The CDR3 totals 13 residues. The CDR3 here is CSLLGGAEDTQYF. CDR3 nucleotide sequence: TGCAGCCTCCTCGGGGGGGCCGAAGATACGCAGTATTTT.

The V gene is TRBV28, the J gene TRBJ2-3; tentatively, D is TRBD2 (6 bases). Germline assignment: CDR1 MDHEN and CDR2 SYDVKM. Trimming took off 7 bases at V and 2 bases at J, with 10 bases between the two ends. This CDR3 contains 13 residues. The CDR3: CASNSGDTDTQYF. Here the CDR3 DNA reads TGTGCCAGCAATAGCGGTGACACAGATACGCAGTATTTT. The variable domain in full, with the rest retrieved from reference TRBV28 and TRBJ2-3, is DVKVTQSSRYLVKRTGEKVFLECVQDMDHENMFWYRQDPGLGLRLIYFSYDVKMKEKGDIPEGYSVSREKKERFSLILESASTNQTSMYLCASNSGDTDTQYFGPGTRLTVL.

The chain joins TRBV14 to TRBJ1-2; weak D call: TRBD1 (5 bases). V shed 0 bases and J shed 4 bases, with 18 bases lying between them. The CDR3 runs 17 residues. CDR1 is SGHDN, CDR2 FVKESK, per germline. DNA for the CDR3: TGTGCCAGCAGCCAAGACAACGAGCAGGGAGGTAGCTATGGCTACACCTTC. As protein: CASSQDNEQGGSYGYTF.

This rearrangement joins TRBV11-1 to TRBJ2-1, with D tentatively TRBD1 (6 bases). The length of the CDR3 is 14 residues. V lost 3 bases and J lost 3, with 9 bases in between. The germline V gene encodes CDR1 SGHAT and CDR2 FQDESV (reference sequence). The CDR3 protein is CASSFRGSYNEQFF. CDR3 in DNA: TGTGCCAGCAGCTTTAGGGGGAGCTACAATGAGCAGTTCTTC.

The genes are TRBV5-5 and TRBJ1-2, with TRBD1 matching 9 bases. Germline loops: CDR1 SGHKS, CDR2 YYEKEE (reference sequence). The CDR3 runs 16 residues. The V and J ends lost 5 bases and 8 bases, in that order; junction bases with no gene match: 16. The CDR3, as DNA: TGTGCCAGCAGGCCACAGGGGGCCTGGTCTATTGGCGGCTACACCTTC. Amino acid sequence: CASRPQGAWSIGGYTF.

V and J are TRBV2 and TRBJ1-3; no firm D call. Germline-derived CDR1 and CDR2 are SNHLY and FYNNEI. The CDR3 is made up of 14 amino acids. V lost 0 bases and J lost 4, with 7 bases in between. The CDR3 reads CASSEALSGNTIYF. CDR3 bases: TGTGCCAGCAGTGAAGCGCTATCGGGAAACACCATATATTTT.

The V gene is TRBV4-1, the J gene TRBJ2-7, with D maybe TRBD2 (5 bases). The V and J ends lost 0 bases and 2 bases respectively, with 11 bases between them. Germline CDR1 reads MGHRA; CDR2 reads YSYEKL. The CDR3 runs 15 residues. The CDR3 nucleotides are TGCGCCAGCAGCCAAGAACGTGACGGGGCCTACGAGCAGTACTTC. Translated: CASSQERDGAYEQYF.

The chain employs TRBV6-6 and TRBJ1-4; 7 bases are shared with TRBD1. This CDR3 comprises 16 residues. Germline V gives CDR1 MNHNY, CDR2 SVGAGI (reference sequence). Germline trimming cut 0 bases from V and 3 bases from J; bases unmatched to any gene: 4. The chain's CDR3 is CASSYSGGTANEKLFF. CDR3 DNA: TGTGCCAGCAGTTACTCAGGGGGCACGGCTAATGAAAAACTGTTTTTT.

This chain connects TRBV6-5 to TRBJ2-1, with a weak D call TRBD1 (5 bases). Germline V gives CDR1 MNHEY, CDR2 SVGAGI. There are 16 residues in the CDR3. V lost 2 bases to trimming and J lost 5 bases, with 16 bases between them. Here the CDR3 reads CASSYPSSGPDNEQFF. CDR3 sequence (DNA): TGTGCCAGCAGTTACCCTTCCTCAGGGCCCGACAATGAGCAGTTCTTC.

V usage is TRBV4-1 and J usage is TRBJ2-1; TRBD2 matches 14 bases. The J segment lost 9 bases and the V segment lost 0 bases, leaving 13 bases of the junction unmatched. CDR1 and CDR2 (germline): MGHRA, YSYEKL. CDR3 length: 19 amino acids. The CDR3 loop reads CASSQDRGTSGGWGSEQFF. In DNA, the CDR3 is TGCGCCAGCAGCCAAGATCGTGGGACTAGCGGGGGCTGGGGCTCTGAGCAGTTCTTC.